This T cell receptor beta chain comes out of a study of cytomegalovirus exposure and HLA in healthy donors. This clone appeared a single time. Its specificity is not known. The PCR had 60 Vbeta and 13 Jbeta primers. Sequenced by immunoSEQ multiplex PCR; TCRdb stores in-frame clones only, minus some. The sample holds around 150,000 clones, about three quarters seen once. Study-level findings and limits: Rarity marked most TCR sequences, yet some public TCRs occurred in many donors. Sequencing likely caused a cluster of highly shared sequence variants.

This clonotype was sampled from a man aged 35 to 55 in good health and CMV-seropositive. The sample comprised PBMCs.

The DNA of the CDR3 is TGCGCCAGCAGCTTGGCCGTCGCAGGAGGTAATTCACCCCTCCACTTT. Protein product: CASSLAVAGGNSPLHF. The chain uses TRBV5-1 and TRBJ1-6; no reliable D call. V was trimmed by 0 bases and J by 6 bases, leaving 13 bases between them. The V gene's germline CDR1 is SGHRS and CDR2 YFSETQ. This CDR3 has 16 amino acids.